Here is one TCR beta chain with its context. V was clipped by 0 bases and J by 4 bases, with 10 bases between them. The CDR3 consists of 14 residues. CDR1 is SGHRS, CDR2 YFSETQ, per germline. This sample was taken from a study of blood T cell repertoires in COVID-19. The overall study: Acute and convalescent COVID-19 specimens originated in the United States, Italy and Spain. Nucleic acid was either cDNA or gDNA, and it came from T cells, B-cell-depleted T cells, or PBMCs.

TCRdb keeps only in-frame clones here, not all; method: immunoSEQ multiplex PCR. Among 200,000 to 250,000 clones listed, roughly four fifths were seen once. Seattle participants joined during active infection and were tracked over time. V and J are TRBV5-1 and TRBJ1-2; D gene unclear. The clonotype comes from a woman aged 80 or older with COVID-19, enrolled during active disease. The sample comprised peripheral blood. The CDR3 nucleotides are TGCGCCAGCAGCTTGGATGGGCCGAGCTATGGCTACACCTTC. Its protein is CASSLDGPSYGYTF.